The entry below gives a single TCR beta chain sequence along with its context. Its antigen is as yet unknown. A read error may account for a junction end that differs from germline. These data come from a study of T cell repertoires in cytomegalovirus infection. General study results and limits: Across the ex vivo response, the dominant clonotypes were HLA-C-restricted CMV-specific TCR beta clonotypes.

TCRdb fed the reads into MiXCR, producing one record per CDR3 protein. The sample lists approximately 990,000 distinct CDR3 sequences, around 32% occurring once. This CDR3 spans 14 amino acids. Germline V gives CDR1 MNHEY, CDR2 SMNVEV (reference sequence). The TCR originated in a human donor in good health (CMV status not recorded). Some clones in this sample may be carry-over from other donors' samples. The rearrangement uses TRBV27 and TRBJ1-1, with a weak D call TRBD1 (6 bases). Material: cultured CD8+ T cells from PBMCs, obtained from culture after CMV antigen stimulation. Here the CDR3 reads CANSIQGGYTEAFF. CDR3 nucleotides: TGTGCCAACAGTATACAGGGTGGGTACACTGAAGCTTTCTTT.